The sequence of this T cell receptor (beta chain) was determined in a study of cytomegalovirus exposure and HLA in healthy donors. Findings and limits, study-wide: TCR beta V- and J-gene trimming, according to a later analysis, was linked to a missense DCLRE1C variant.

PCR employed 60 Vbeta and 13 Jbeta primers. Generated by immunoSEQ multiplex PCR, the TCRdb table keeps only in-frame clones and is missing some. The sample records tens of thousands of clones, roughly four fifths being singletons. This CDR3 has 13 amino acids. Germline V CDR1 and CDR2: MDHEN, SYDVKM. V lost 11 bases and J lost 1, with 11 bases in between. Of note for this clone: The antigen is not known.

The TCR originated in a man aged 45-65 years in good health and CMV-seronegative. This sequence joins TRBV28 and TRBJ2-2; D gene uncertain. Sequencing was carried out using PBMCs. The DNA of the CDR3 is TGTGCCTCCGTTACAATGAACACCGGGGAGCTGTTTTTT. As protein: CASVTMNTGELFF.